Included here is one T cell receptor beta chain sequence, with context. What it recognizes is unknown. At one end, the junction sequence differs from germline, possibly due to a read error. Germline V gives CDR1 LNHDA, CDR2 SQIVND (reference sequence). The CDR3 sequence is 15 residues long. The sample comes from a study of cytotoxic CD8 clonotypes in ibrutinib-treated CLL. For the study at large: Within the patient group, 11 were relapsed/refractory and some 16 treatment-naive, and approximately 17 were IGHV unmutated. Response material was collected after a median around 12 months of treatment, range 6 to 36. Points from the study as a whole: Clonality increased at ibrutinib response and stayed stable in sustained remission. At progression, however, it fell back toward baseline. Shared public clonotypes were rare, and on treatment they either got smaller or stayed the same.

Repertoires were generated with immunoSEQ multiplex PCR, while TCRdb's copy carries only in-frame clones and drops some. The sample holds under 300,000 clones, approximately 76% seen once. The sample was PBMCs, taken at disease progression, from a patient treated with ibrutinib. This TCR was sampled from a human donor with chronic lymphocytic leukemia. V gene TRBV19 combines with J gene TRBJ2-5, with D perhaps TRBD1 or TRBD2 (5 bases each). The CDR3 DNA follows: TGTGCCAGTAGTATGGTTTTTTCGGACTGGGGCAGGGCCAACTTC. Protein: CASSMVFSDWGRANF.